This TCR beta chain was observed in a study of cytomegalovirus exposure and HLA in healthy donors (dated by TCRdb to about 2017). A note on the overall study: An earlier analysis of some 500 of the donors reported 250 to 300 Gb of sequence data and around 120 million unique TCR beta sequences from about 200 million T cells. An early release that covered about 600 HLA-typed donors contained approximately 300 gigabases of sequencing data and some 87 million unique TCR sequences. Rather than using new phenotypic data, the later analysis identified candidate immune exposures from TCR beta sequences and from how often those sequences occurred across donors. To predict cytomegalovirus infection status, the study brought together high-throughput TCR immunosequencing, statistical association of individual TCRs with disease status, and machine learning. Both class I and class II loci were covered by HLA typing, at four-digit resolution. Among 300 to 500 genotyped donors of the cohort, an average of about 220,000 unique TCR beta nucleotide sequences was sequenced per donor, of which 15% to 20% were non-productive. In a later genetic analysis, genome-wide SNP genotypes for about three fifths of the roughly 670 donors were used, and that subset was treated as a discovery cohort. All discovery cohort repertoires had been generated using a single sequencing platform. The genetic ancestry cluster associated with self-reported Caucasian donors included 80% to 90% of the 398 genotyped donors. An earlier analysis of fewer than 750 of the donors used high-throughput TCR beta sequencing to judge whether each TCR beta V gene segment behaved as functional or pseudogenic. The number of donors typed differed by locus, with about 629-630 for A, B, C, DRB1 and DQB1, around 500 for DQA1, 600 to 610 for DPA1, and 450 to 480 for DPB1. Donor age, sex, ethnicity and CMV serostatus were collected together with the repertoire data. A few DR-DQ haplotypes were treated as single units for association and clustering because of strong linkage in the cohort. In a later analysis, previously published TCR beta repertoires from about 670 donors were re-analyzed and high-resolution HLA genotyping was added so that TCR occurrence patterns could be studied. A separate validation cohort of over 95 different subjects was used in addition to the approximately 610-subject first cohort. The study used immunosequencing to profile the T cell repertoires of 670 or so subjects and linked those repertoires to cytomegalovirus serostatus. The aim of the study was to test whether cataloging public T cell receptors could identify signatures of past pathogen exposure. Overall results and qualifications from the work: The cohort was sequenced for TCR beta chains only, and without alpha or paired-chain data the features that could be detected were limited. Linkage disequilibrium might explain the correlated functional status among segregating V segments, but an unknown experimental factor could not be ruled out. In a later analysis, several top co-occurrence clusters were reported to appear linked to parvovirus B19, influenza, CMV and Epstein-Barr virus. While some public TCRs were present in many individuals, most TCR sequences turned up only very rarely across donors. The classifier was reported to diagnose cytomegalovirus status with high specificity and sensitivity in both the original and validation cohorts. A later analysis found that TCR association rates varied across HLA loci, with DRB1 alleles showing the most associated TCRs and HLA-C alleles the fewest. Immune exposure information for the cohort was limited to CMV serostatus. The earlier analysis of 587 of the donors excluded 15 to 20 rarely observed V segments, including chromosome 9 orphons, because counts were too low. Presence/absence analyses assumed roughly uniform sequencing depth across donors, an assumption that may not hold. In a later analysis, HLA-associated TCR beta chains showed more clonal expansion and lower generation probabilities than non-associated chains that were equally common. According to a later genetic analysis, donors in an Asian-associated ancestry cluster had fewer N-insertions in productive TCRs than the approximately 670-donor mean. A cluster of highly shared sequence variants was judged likely to represent a technical artifact of the sequencing pipeline. Strong co-occurrence of HLA alleles, especially DR and DQ, made assigning TCR associations to individual alleles difficult. Broadly in line with IMGT annotations, most TCR beta V segments showed up in productive rearrangements about 87% or about 30% of the time in an earlier analysis of around 550 of the donors. It was suggested by the authors that the approach could potentially be generalized to other disease states and immunological phenotypes. In vitro tests confirmed that a few of the cytomegalovirus-associated TCR beta chains recognize cytomegalovirus antigens. Some IMGT-functional V segments, including TRBV6-2 and TRBV6-3, could not be told apart with the 87-base-pair reads, so those segments were excluded. A further reported finding was that TCR beta sequences accurately predicted the HLA-A and HLA-B alleles for most subjects in the first cohort. A later genetic analysis associated a missense DCLRE1C variant with V-gene and J-gene trimming of TCR beta chains, and an independent cohort replicated the association. A later analysis associated 16,951 TCR beta sequences with specific HLA alleles at a false discovery rate of 0.05. According to a later analysis, most CMV-associated TCR beta chains appeared to be HLA-restricted, and the HLA associations seemed to be driven largely by CMV exposure. Because HLA typing was unavailable for some donors at each locus, only the typed subset was used in association tests. The study gave a list of under 200 TCR beta chains associated with cytomegalovirus.

The library was produced with the immunoSEQ multiplex PCR assay. For the multiplex PCR, a mixture combining 60 forward primers for TCR Vbeta segments and 13 reverse primers for TCR Jbeta segments was used. The CDR3 region of rearranged TCR beta genes was amplified from genomic DNA by a multiplex PCR assay. The Illumina HiSeq System was used to sequence the amplified TCR beta libraries as 87-base-pair reads. Per the source publication's procedure: Across the roughly 700 repertoires, a later analysis counted about 81 million unique TCR beta chains, approximately 10 million of which were shared by at least two donors. Raw reads were error-corrected and collapsed into unique sequences with a nearest-neighbor algorithm that merged closely related sequences to remove PCR and sequencing errors. V, D and J gene segments were assigned by aligning CDR3 sequences to IMGT reference sequences. For a sequence to be retained, a match of at least six nucleotides to both a V gene segment and a J gene segment was required. A rearrangement was called productive if the CDR3 had no stop codons and remained in frame with V and J, and every other rearrangement was called non-productive. CDR3 was defined by IMGT convention, running from the second conserved V-encoded cysteine to the conserved J-encoded phenylalanine. The earlier analysis of about 530 of the donors excluded any sequence lacking an unambiguous match to a single V gene segment. In an earlier analysis of around 600 of the donors, V segments were called functional above 56.7% productive rearrangements and were called segregating when the between-donor standard deviation exceeded 5%. To diagnose cytomegalovirus status from the catalog of TCR beta chain sequences, a statistical classification framework was built. A later analysis assigned V and J genes by comparing TCR nucleotide sequences with IMGT/GENE-DB human TR gene sequences. The TCRdist pipeline was used in a later analysis to assign CDR3 sequences and most-parsimonious VDJ recombination scenarios. In a later analysis, every TCR beta chain was defined by the combination of its CDR3 amino acid sequence and its V-gene family, and reads without a unique V-gene family were dropped. To address suspected cross-contamination and a sequencing artifact, a later analysis removed some 620 highly shared, low-generation-probability nucleotide sequences. In a later analysis, a clonal expansion index for each public chain was calculated from normalized within-repertoire ranks of inferred template counts. In a later analysis, generation probabilities were computed using a VDJ recombination model fitted to out-of-frame rearrangements, and the results were checked against IGoR. In a later analysis, TCR-TCR, TCR-HLA and TCR-CMV co-occurrence was scored with hypergeometric tests, and a repertoire-size bias correction was applied to TCR pairs. In a later analysis, false discovery rates were estimated by permuting HLA or CMV assignments 20 times. In a later analysis, co-occurring TCRs were grouped using DBSCAN, and TCRdist sequence similarity was added for clustering within HLA-allele-positive subsets. For co-occurrence clustering, repertoires with fewer than 30,000 or more than 120,000 public chains were excluded, along with about five repertoires with anomalous nucleotide sharing. TCRdb took over this immuneACCESS table, retaining in-frame rearrangements with V and J assigned. Such tables are incomplete; in checked studies, under half of the missing clones stem from an unresolved V gene, and the remainder is unexplained. That table furnishes V, J and clone size, whereas the DNA furnished D and trimming. The sample has about 140,000 clones on record, 65% to 85% of them singletons. The biggest ten clones account for approximately 1% of the sample.

At the junction V is shortened by 3 bases and J by 6 bases; bases outside the gene matches: 17. From its cysteine to its phenylalanine, the CDR3 spans 19 amino acids. The retained sequence is limited to the CDR3, 57 bases, with the frame set at the first base. The germline V gene (reference sequence) sets CDR1 to LNHDA and CDR2 to SQIVND. The table lists this clone with a count of one. Its antigen target is currently unknown. No clone much larger than this one lies a single base away; base qualities are absent. The cohort was made up of roughly 670 healthy bone marrow donors. All cohort members were sampled while nominally healthy, although unrecorded immune exposures were likely present. The donor was CMV seronegative and was included in the group of about 400 seronegative cohort members. A peripheral blood sample was collected from each donor, and TCR beta sequencing was performed on peripheral blood mononuclear cells. Genomic DNA extraction from the blood cell samples was performed with the Qiagen DNeasy Blood Extraction Kit.

The clonotype was recovered from a young man in good health and CMV-seronegative. The rearrangement joined TRBV19 to TRBJ2-3; 11 nucleotides in the junction match TRBD2. Material for sequencing was PBMCs. The DNA is TGTGCCAGTAGTATTAGGGGGGGGAGGACTAGCGGGCCACCGGATACGCAGTATTTT. Its protein is CASSIRGGRTSGPPDTQYF.